These 25 T cell receptor beta chains were all obtained from the same sample, sequenced in a study of breast tumors, draining lymph nodes, adjacent tissues. The lymph nodes were axillary draining lymph nodes from breast cancer patients. MiXCR was run by TCRdb on the multiplex PCR reads, yielding one entry per CDR3 protein. The sample includes over 250,000 distinct CDR3 sequences, roughly 31% of them seen just once. The sample was axillary lymph node tissue. The receptor source for this set is a female donor with breast cancer. Some clones in this sample may be carry-over from other donors' samples.

In this sample, this clonotype turned up many times. The rearrangement uses TRBV12-3 or TRBV12-4 and TRBJ2-1; 7 positions match TRBD1. The CDR3 extends over 16 amino acids. V shed 5 bases, J shed 8 bases, and the junction held 15 bases outside the gene matches. The CDR3 DNA is TGTGCCAGCAGTCACCCGAGGACAGGTAGTGGCGATGAGCAGTTCTTC. This gives the protein CASSHPRTGSGDEQFF.

This clonotype has a count of ten or more. The rearrangement links TRBV20-1 to TRBJ2-1, with D perhaps assigned TRBD1 or TRBD2 (5 bases each). This CDR3 region has 12 residues. Trimming shortened V by 3 bases and J by 7 bases, and 10 bases separated the two germline ends. Germline CDR1 and CDR2: DFQATT and SNEGSKA (reference sequence). The CDR3 sequence: CSARGVGNEQFF. The CDR3 nucleotides are TGCAGTGCTAGGGGGGTTGGGAATGAGCAGTTCTTC.

In its sample, this clonotype was seen many times. The gene calls are TRBV10-2 and TRBJ2-3; 8 nucleotides line up with TRBD2. V shed 6 bases, J shed 3 bases, and the junction held 11 bases outside the gene matches. The CDR3 extends over 16 amino acids. From germline, CDR1 is WSHSY and CDR2 SAAADI. The CDR3 loop is CASSGSTGGVTDTQYF. The CDR3 DNA is TGCGCCAGCAGCGGGTCTACGGGAGGGGTGACAGATACGCAGTATTTT.

The V and J genes are TRBV6-2 or TRBV6-3 and TRBJ2-3, with TRBD1 matching over 8 bases. Germline lookup yields CDR1 MNHEY and CDR2 SVGEGT. CDR3 length: 14 amino acids. V trimming: 5 bases; J trimming: 8 bases; junction bases outside the gene matches: 9. Here the CDR3 reads CASSPDRGHGTQYF. The CDR3 bases are TGTGCCAGCAGTCCAGACAGGGGCCATGGTACGCAGTATTTT.

This clonotype was seen many times. This chain links TRBV7-8 with TRBJ2-7; D perhaps matches TRBD1 (5 bases). V was clipped by 3 bases and J by 1 base, with 22 bases between them. Germline V gene data show CDR1 as SGHVS and CDR2 as FQNEAQ. The CDR3 extends over 18 amino acids. CDR3 sequence reads: CASSFPSPPDTRSYEQYF. The CDR3 bases are TGTGCCAGCAGCTTTCCTTCTCCCCCGGACACAAGATCCTACGAGCAGTACTTC.

This clonotype was picked up many times. The gene calls are TRBV20-1 and TRBJ2-3; D is ambiguous. Trimming removed 6 bases from V and 7 bases from J, with 14 bases in between. In germline, CDR1 is DFQATT, CDR2 SNEGSKA (reference sequence). This CDR3 region has 12 residues. The chain's CDR3 is CSAGPVTHTQYF. CDR3 nucleotide sequence: TGCAGTGCGGGTCCTGTTACACATACGCAGTATTTT.

This clonotype appeared many times. The V gene is TRBV7-9, the J gene TRBJ2-3, with D possibly being TRBD1 (6 bases). V lost 1 base and J 10 bases, leaving 9 bases between the germline ends. Looked up from germline, CDR1 is SEHNR and CDR2 is FQNEAQ (reference sequence). This CDR3 is 12 amino acids long. Here the CDR3 reads CASSLDRASQYF. CDR3 DNA: TGTGCCAGCAGCTTAGACAGGGCGTCGCAGTATTTT.

Comments on this clonotype: The CDR3 end shows no conserved phenylalanine or tryptophan, and so a read error is likely. V usage is TRBV29-1 and J usage is TRBJ2-3; maybe TRBD2 (6 bases). The germline V gene encodes CDR1 SQVTM and CDR2 ANQGSEA. Trimming pared 4 bases from V and 11 bases from J, leaving 22 bases between. The CDR3 contains 14 residues. The DNA for the CDR3 is TGCAGCGTTGGGGCGGGATCCGTGGTCAGTGAGCAGTATCTT. Amino acids: CSVGAGSVVSEQYL.

The chain is built from TRBV10-1 and TRBJ2-2; 11 bases match TRBD2. CDR1 and CDR2 from the germline V gene are WNHNN and SYGVQD (reference sequence). There are 18 residues in the CDR3. Germline trimming cut 6 bases from V and 4 bases from J; bases unmatched to any gene: 13. The CDR3 loop reads CASSPGTTSGRFTGELFF. The CDR3 nucleotides read TGCGCCAGCAGCCCTGGAACAACTAGCGGGAGATTCACCGGGGAGCTGTTTTTT.

This clonotype was observed many times. The V gene is TRBV30, the J gene TRBJ1-4; 8 bases line up with TRBD1. Germline-derived CDR1 and CDR2 are GTSNPN and SVGIG (reference sequence). J gave up 8 bases and V 2 bases, and 7 bases lay outside the gene matches. The CDR3 spans 14 residues. DNA of the CDR3: TGTGCCTGGAGTTCTGGGGCAGGGGGCGAAAAACTGTTTTTT. Its translation is CAWSSGAGGEKLFF.

The V and J genes are TRBV7-2 and TRBJ1-2; 7 bases match TRBD1. J lost 7 bases, V lost 1 base, and 12 bases had no gene match. CDR3 size: 16 residues. The germline CDR1 and CDR2 sequences are SGHTA and FQGNSA. The CDR3 sequence: CASSLVTGQVPTGYTF. The CDR3 DNA follows: TGTGCCAGCAGCTTAGTTACTGGACAGGTACCGACTGGCTACACCTTC.

Many counts were recorded for this clonotype. The CDR3 DNA is TGTGCCAGCAGCCAAGATGGGGTGGGTGGACTAGCGATGGTTCGCGAGACCCAGTACTTC. Translating gives CASSQDGVGGLAMVRETQYF. V and J are TRBV4-2 and TRBJ2-5; 9 positions match TRBD2. Germline assignment: CDR1 LGHNA and CDR2 YNFKEQ. The CDR3 is made up of 20 amino acids. J gave up 5 bases and V 0 bases, and 19 bases lay outside the gene matches.

Many counts were recorded for this clonotype. The rearrangement joins TRBV11-2 to TRBJ2-1; 7 bases line up with TRBD2. Trimming removed 4 bases from V and 8 bases from J; junction bases left unmatched: 5. The length of the CDR3 is 13 residues. Germline CDR1 and CDR2: SGHAT and FQNNGV. CDR3 in amino acids: CASSSAGLDEQFF. In DNA, the CDR3 is TGTGCCAGCAGCTCAGCGGGGCTGGATGAGCAGTTCTTC.

This clonotype appeared many times. V gene TRBV19 combines with J gene TRBJ2-1, with a possible D match to TRBD2 (6 bases). V was trimmed by 7 bases and J by 0 bases, leaving 13 bases between them. The CDR3 runs to 15 residues. Looked up from germline, CDR1 is LNHDA and CDR2 is SQIVND (reference sequence). The CDR3 region has the DNA TGTGCCAGTAAGAGGGAGGAGAGCTCCTACAATGAGCAGTTCTTC. Translated, it gives CASKREESSYNEQFF.

This clonotype was detected many times. The chain combines TRBV7-2 with TRBJ2-1, with no clear D. Trimming removed 1 base from V and 1 base from J, with 8 bases in between. Germline lookup yields CDR1 SGHTA and CDR2 FQGNSA. This CDR3 has 15 residues. This CDR3 is CASSLGGRSYNEQFF. CDR3 sequence (DNA): TGTGCCAGCAGCTTAGGTGGACGGTCCTACAATGAGCAGTTCTTC. The full variable domain, its missing parts supplied by reference TRBV7-2 and TRBJ2-1, is GAGVSQSPSNKVTEKGKDVELRCDPISGHTALYWYRQSLGQGLEFLIYFQGNSAPDKSGLPSDRFSAERTGGSVSTLTIQRTQQEDSAVYLCASSLGGRSYNEQFFGPGTRLTVL.

This chain links TRBV7-9 with TRBJ2-5; 7 positions agree with TRBD2. The ends lost 6 bases at V and 5 bases at J; junction bases unmatched: 6. There are 13 residues in the CDR3. The germline CDR1 and CDR2 sequences are SEHNR and FQNEAQ (reference sequence). This CDR3 reads CASSEAGIETQYF. CDR3 in DNA: TGTGCCAGCAGTGAAGCGGGGATTGAGACCCAGTACTTC.

A remark on this clonotype: A read error may account for a junction end that differs from germline. CDR3 coding DNA: TGTGCCAGCAGTCCGGGAGGCTACGACACCGGGGAGCCGTTTTTT. This codes for CASSPGGYDTGEPFF. The chain combines TRBV9 with TRBJ2-2, with 7 bases identical to TRBD2. The CDR3 is 15 residues long. The germline V gene has CDR1 SGDLS and CDR2 YYNGEE.

This clonotype was found many times. This chain joins TRBV20-1 and TRBJ2-3; TRBD1 or TRBD2 may be the D gene (5 bases each). The CDR3 extends over 15 amino acids. V lost 6 bases and J lost 8, with 24 bases in between. Germline CDR1 reads DFQATT; CDR2 reads SNEGSKA (reference sequence). CDR3 protein: CSAKMGVPPLGTQYF. The CDR3 DNA is TGCAGTGCCAAAATGGGGGTCCCCCCACTAGGTACGCAGTATTTT.

The V and J genes are TRBV30 and TRBJ2-3, with D perhaps matching TRBD2 (6 bases). CDR1 is GTSNPN and CDR2 is SVGIG in the germline V gene (reference sequence). Trimming took off 0 bases at V and 0 bases at J, with 10 bases between the two ends. This CDR3 spans 15 amino acids. The CDR3 spells CAWSVGAGSTDTQYF. Written as DNA, the CDR3 is TGTGCCTGGAGTGTAGGGGCGGGGAGCACAGATACGCAGTATTTT.

This clonotype was seen more than once but under ten times. This may be a read error, as it is one base from a much larger clone. V and J are TRBV13 and TRBJ2-5; 8 bases line up with TRBD2. This CDR3 spans 14 amino acids. The V gene's germline CDR1 is PRHDT and CDR2 FYEKMQ (reference sequence). The CDR3 DNA reads TGTGCCAGCAGCTTCACTAGCGGCCAAGAGGCCCAGTACTTC. Residues: CASSFTSGQEAQYF.

This clonotype has ten or more counts. V and J are TRBV3-1 and TRBJ1-6, with a possible D match to TRBD1 (5 bases). This CDR3 has 13 amino acids. V was cut by 2 bases and J by 8 bases, with 7 bases left in between. Germline-derived CDR1 and CDR2 are LGHDT and YNNKEL (reference sequence). The DNA for the CDR3 is TGTGCCAGCAGCCAAACGGGGGATTCACCCCTCCACTTT. It is translated as CASSQTGDSPLHF.

This sequence joins TRBV27 and TRBJ2-3; no reliable D call. The CDR3 contains 13 residues. V lost 6 bases to trimming and J lost 11 bases, with 18 bases between them. Germline V gene sequence: CDR1 MNHEY, CDR2 SMNVEV (reference sequence). The CDR3 bases are TGTGCCAGCAGAATTAGCTCCTACAATGAGCAGTATTTT. Translation gives CASRISSYNEQYF.

This clonotype occurred many times. V is TRBV19 and J is TRBJ2-1, with 9 bases aligning to TRBD1. V shed 3 bases and J 2 bases; nucleotides not matched to a gene: 5. This CDR3 comprises 16 residues. Germline V gene sequence: CDR1 LNHDA, CDR2 SQIVND (reference sequence). The CDR3 DNA follows: TGTGCCAGTAGTATGGTGGGACAGGGAACCTACAATGAGCAGTTCTTC. Amino acids: CASSMVGQGTYNEQFF.

This clonotype was counted only a few times. The chain recombines TRBV30 with TRBJ1-2, with D unresolved. V was shortened by 0 bases and J by 7 bases, with 12 bases between the two germline ends. Germline loops: CDR1 GTSNPN, CDR2 SVGIG (reference sequence). The CDR3 spans 13 residues. Here the CDR3 DNA reads TGTGCCTGGAGTGTGAAGGCTGGGCTTGGCTACACCTTC. Translated, it gives CAWSVKAGLGYTF.

With regard to this clonotype: A read error is possible here, since a much larger clone lies one base away. CDR3 amino acids: CSAQTSSGTNTQYF. Here the CDR3 DNA reads TGCAGTGCCCAGACTAGCTCAGGCACAAATACGCAGTATTTT. The chain combines TRBV20-1 with TRBJ2-3, with 7 bases aligning to TRBD2. The CDR3 spans 14 residues. Germline assignment: CDR1 DFQATT and CDR2 SNEGSKA (reference sequence).